This section outlines one TCR beta chain sequence together with its context. This specimen includes other DNA sequences encoding the same CDR3. This record belongs to a study of cytomegalovirus exposure and HLA in healthy donors. Method: immunoSEQ multiplex PCR; TCRdb's copy keeps in-frame clones and lacks some. Among over 100,000 clones listed, roughly 88% were seen once. Germline CDR1 and CDR2: LGHNA and YNFKEQ. V was clipped by 5 bases and J by 2 bases; unmatched bases: 5. The CDR3 consists of 14 residues. The rearrangement links TRBV4-2 to TRBJ2-5, with TRBD1 matching 7 bases. Sequences were obtained from PBMCs. The clonotype was recovered from a woman aged 18-29 years in good health and CMV-seropositive. The CDR3 DNA reads as TGTGCCAGCAGCGATCCCAGGGGGCAAGAGACCCAGTACTTC. Translated, it gives CASSDPRGQETQYF.